Listed here are 19 T cell receptor beta chains from one sample, sequenced in a study of T cells expressing NK-cell markers (dated by TCRdb to the early 2020s). Library creation used 5' RACE. Instrument used: Illumina HiSeq 2000. After the reads were reprocessed by TCRdb, one entry was made per CDR3 protein sequence, with no DNA. The sample's table covers about 460,000 distinct CDR3 sequences. Approximately 1.4% of the sample lies in the top ten. Material for sequencing was blood T cells: a sorted CD56 or NKG2C T cell subset, CD4+ or CD8+ T cells, or bulk PBMC T cells (not recorded which). Every receptor here comes from a woman between 50 and 59 years old in good health. Donor details come from another sample of the same person, matched by shared clones.

V gene TRBV12-3 or TRBV12-4 combines with J gene TRBJ1-3. This CDR3 is 16 amino acids long. The CDR3: CASKNVTTGLGNTIYF.

V and J are TRBV5-1 and TRBJ2-1. The V gene's germline CDR1 is SGHRS and CDR2 YFSETQ. The length of the CDR3 is 15 residues. CDR3 sequence: CASSLGDRMGNEQFF.

The CDR3 reads CASSIRANGELFF. The V and J genes are TRBV19 and TRBJ2-2; the D call from TCRdb, TRBD2, cannot be confirmed without DNA. Germline V gene lookup returns CDR1 LNHDA and CDR2 SQIVND (reference sequence). The CDR3 totals 13 residues.

The V call is TRBV25-1, the J call TRBJ1-2; checking the TCRdb D call of TRBD1 is not possible without DNA. The CDR3 totals 14 residues. Per the germline V gene, CDR1 is MGHDK and CDR2 is SYGVNS. This CDR3 reads CASSEPGQFMGYTF.

The chain employs TRBV5-6 and TRBJ2-1. In germline, CDR1 is SGHDT, CDR2 YYEEEE. This CDR3 is 11 amino acids long. CDR3: CASTAYNEQFF.

The chain carries TRBV27 and TRBJ2-1; the TCRdb D gene call, TRBD1, has no DNA to confirm it. Germline-derived CDR1 and CDR2 are MNHEY and SMNVEV (reference sequence). This CDR3 comprises 18 residues. The CDR3 region is CASSLRSGGWSAGHEQFF.

The CDR3 sequence is CSVARLVGNEQFF. The rearrangement uses TRBV29-1 and TRBJ2-1; the D gene TCRdb calls, TRBD2, cannot be checked with no DNA. Germline-derived CDR1 and CDR2 are SQVTM and ANQGSEA. The CDR3 contains 13 residues.

The V call is TRBV6-5, the J call TRBJ2-7; the TCRdb D gene call, TRBD1, has no DNA to confirm it. CDR1 is MNHEY, CDR2 SVGAGI, per germline. This CDR3 region has 19 residues. CDR3 sequence reads: CASSYSTVLGQGAFYEQYF.

V is TRBV7-9 and J is TRBJ1-1. Germline V gene sequence: CDR1 SEHNR, CDR2 FQNEAQ (reference sequence). The CDR3 is 14 amino acids. CDR3 residues: CASSLTGSDTEAFF.

The rearrangement uses TRBV7-8 and TRBJ2-5; no DNA is available, so the TRBD1 call from TCRdb remains unchecked. From germline, CDR1 is SGHVS and CDR2 FQNEAQ. The CDR3 spans 14 residues. The CDR3 spells CASSRGASTETQYF.

This chain connects TRBV11-2 to TRBJ2-5; TCRdb gives TRBD1 as the D gene, but with no DNA this cannot be confirmed. Germline CDR1 and CDR2: SGHAT and FQNNGV. The CDR3 covers 16 residues. The CDR3: CASSLDRLPGGETQYF.

The chain couples TRBV3-1 to TRBJ2-4; TCRdb reports TRBD2, a call that lacks DNA to check it against. In germline, CDR1 is LGHDT, CDR2 YNNKEL (reference sequence). The CDR3 sequence is 14 residues long. The CDR3 loop reads CASSPSDGSNIQYF.

This chain links TRBV4-1 with TRBJ2-5; there is no DNA to check the TCRdb D call of TRBD1. Germline V gene lookup returns CDR1 MGHRA and CDR2 YSYEKL. This CDR3 is 15 amino acids long. This CDR3 is CASSQESTVRETQYF.

The rearrangement links TRBV5-1 to TRBJ2-1; the TCRdb D gene call, TRBD2, has no DNA to confirm it. Per the germline V gene, CDR1 is SGHRS and CDR2 is YFSETQ. This CDR3 has 15 amino acids. The CDR3 spells CASSFPLAGYNEQFF.

The rearrangement uses TRBV7-8 and TRBJ2-2; TCRdb returns TRBD2, unconfirmable since there is no DNA. CDR3 length: 15 amino acids. Looked up from germline, CDR1 is SGHVS and CDR2 is FQNEAQ. This chain's CDR3 is CASSSLDGGPGELFF.

The chain joins TRBV5-4 to TRBJ2-2; TCRdb names TRBD1, which stays unverified in the absence of DNA. Germline V CDR1 and CDR2: SGHNT, YYREEE (reference sequence). CDR3 size: 14 residues. The CDR3 sequence: CASTPGSRTGELFF.

The chain is built from TRBV12-5 and TRBJ1-1. The CDR3 is 13 amino acids. Per the germline V gene, CDR1 is LGHNT and CDR2 is FRNRAP. CDR3 residues: CASGLVQAATAFF.

The chain links TRBV7-3 to TRBJ1-1. Germline V gene data show CDR1 as SGHTA and CDR2 as FQGTGA. The CDR3 loop spans 13 amino acids. CDR3 loop: CASSLWWNTEAFF.

The chain combines TRBV20-1 with TRBJ2-1; TCRdb outputs TRBD1, but without DNA this stays unchecked. Germline-derived CDR1 and CDR2 are DFQATT and SNEGSKA (reference sequence). The CDR3 spans 15 residues. Here the CDR3 reads CSARDRTLGYNEQFF.